A selection of T cell receptor beta chains follows, all from one sample in a study of shared clonotypes between healthy human individuals. Produced via immunoSEQ multiplex PCR; TCRdb's table is partial and in-frame only. Seen here are about 960,000 clones, 76% observed once, and the top ten hold around 1.4%. Source material: memory CD4+ T cells sorted from blood. The receptors originated from a man younger than 35 in good health. CDR3s include the opening cysteine and the closing phenylalanine or tryptophan. The order of the fields is J gene, D gene, clone size, V gene, CDR3 DNA, CDR3 protein. A D gene is named only where the DNA matches it firmly. Some rows have no size entry. The others give once, few or many, or a class for an expanded clone.

j_gene: TRBJ1-1; d_gene: .; abundance: .; v_gene: TRBV7-9; CDR3nt: TGTGCCAGCAGCCCCCCTTTAGGGACCCTGAACACTGAAGCTTTCTTT; CDR3aa: CASSPPLGTLNTEAFF
j_gene: TRBJ1-2; d_gene: .; abundance: .; v_gene: TRBV5-6; CDR3nt: TGTGCCAGCAGCATAACAGGGACTGGCTACACCTTC; CDR3aa: CASSITGTGYTF
j_gene: TRBJ2-2; d_gene: .; abundance: .; v_gene: TRBV11-2; CDR3nt: TGTGCCAGCAGCTTAGGGACTATCTTAGAGACCGGGGAGCTGTTTTTT; CDR3aa: CASSLGTILETGELFF
j_gene: TRBJ1-2; d_gene: .; abundance: .; v_gene: TRBV7-9; CDR3nt: TGTGCCAGCAGCCCCCCGGGAGCTAACTATGGCTACACCTTC; CDR3aa: CASSPPGANYGYTF
j_gene: TRBJ2-1; d_gene: TRBD2; abundance: .; v_gene: TRBV2; CDR3nt: TGTGCCAGCATAGCTAGCGGTTCCTCCTACAATGAGCAGTTCTTC; CDR3aa: CASIASGSSYNEQFF
j_gene: TRBJ1-1; d_gene: TRBD1; abundance: few; v_gene: TRBV4-3; CDR3nt: TGCGCCAGCAGCCTCGGACAGGGAATGAACACTGAAGCTTTCTTT; CDR3aa: CASSLGQGMNTEAFF
j_gene: TRBJ1-2; d_gene: TRBD1; abundance: .; v_gene: TRBV19; CDR3nt: TGTGCCAGTAGCGGGGGACAGGGAACGAAAAGTGGCTACACCTTC; CDR3aa: CASSGGQGTKSGYTF
j_gene: TRBJ1-2; d_gene: .; abundance: .; v_gene: TRBV2; CDR3nt: TGTGCCAGCAGTGAATCGCCTAACTATGGCTACACCTTC; CDR3aa: CASSESPNYGYTF
j_gene: TRBJ2-3; d_gene: .; abundance: .; v_gene: TRBV9; CDR3nt: TGTGCCAGCAGCGTAAGGGACACTGACACAGATACGCAGTATTTT; CDR3aa: CASSVRDTDTDTQYF
j_gene: TRBJ2-3; d_gene: .; abundance: .; v_gene: TRBV6-1; CDR3nt: TGTGCCAGCAGTGAAACCCCGACGGGCACAGATACGCAGTATTTT; CDR3aa: CASSETPTGTDTQYF
j_gene: TRBJ2-5; d_gene: .; abundance: .; v_gene: TRBV9; CDR3nt: TGTGCCAGCAGCCCGGACCTCGGGGAGACCCAGTACTTC; CDR3aa: CASSPDLGETQYF
j_gene: TRBJ2-1; d_gene: .; abundance: .; v_gene: TRBV29-1; CDR3nt: TGCAGCGTAGCTCCCGGGAATGAGCAGTTCTTC; CDR3aa: CSVAPGNEQFF
j_gene: TRBJ1-5; d_gene: .; abundance: once; v_gene: TRBV12-2; CDR3nt: TGTGCAAGTCGCGCCACGGAGGGTCGCGGGCAGCCCCAGCATTTT; CDR3aa: CASRATEGRGQPQHF
j_gene: TRBJ2-7; d_gene: .; abundance: .; v_gene: TRBV29-1; CDR3nt: TGCAGCGTTTCTTACTGGGGGGCTGAATACGAGCAGTACTTC; CDR3aa: CSVSYWGAEYEQYF
j_gene: TRBJ1-2; d_gene: .; abundance: few; v_gene: TRBV5-4; CDR3nt: TGTGCCAGCAGCTTGGGGACAGACTATGGCTACACCTTC; CDR3aa: CASSLGTDYGYTF
j_gene: TRBJ2-1; d_gene: TRBD2; abundance: .; v_gene: TRBV11-2; CDR3nt: TGTGCCAGCAGACTAGCGGGTTACAATGAGCAGTTCTTC; CDR3aa: CASRLAGYNEQFF